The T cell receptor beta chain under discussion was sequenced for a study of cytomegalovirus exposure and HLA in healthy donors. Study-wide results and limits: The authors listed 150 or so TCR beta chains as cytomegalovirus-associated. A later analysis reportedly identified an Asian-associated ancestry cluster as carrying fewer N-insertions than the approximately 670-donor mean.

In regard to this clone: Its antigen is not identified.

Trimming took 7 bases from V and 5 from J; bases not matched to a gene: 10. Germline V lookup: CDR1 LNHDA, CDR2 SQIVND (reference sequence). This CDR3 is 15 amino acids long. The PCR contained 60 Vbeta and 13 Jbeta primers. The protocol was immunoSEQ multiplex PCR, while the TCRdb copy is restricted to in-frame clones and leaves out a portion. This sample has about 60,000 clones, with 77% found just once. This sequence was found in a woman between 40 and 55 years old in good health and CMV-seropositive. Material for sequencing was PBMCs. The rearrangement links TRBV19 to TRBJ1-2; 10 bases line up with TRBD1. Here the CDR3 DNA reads TGTGCCAGTAATCCGACAGGGGGCGGAGTGTATGGCTACACCTTC. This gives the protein CASNPTGGGVYGYTF.